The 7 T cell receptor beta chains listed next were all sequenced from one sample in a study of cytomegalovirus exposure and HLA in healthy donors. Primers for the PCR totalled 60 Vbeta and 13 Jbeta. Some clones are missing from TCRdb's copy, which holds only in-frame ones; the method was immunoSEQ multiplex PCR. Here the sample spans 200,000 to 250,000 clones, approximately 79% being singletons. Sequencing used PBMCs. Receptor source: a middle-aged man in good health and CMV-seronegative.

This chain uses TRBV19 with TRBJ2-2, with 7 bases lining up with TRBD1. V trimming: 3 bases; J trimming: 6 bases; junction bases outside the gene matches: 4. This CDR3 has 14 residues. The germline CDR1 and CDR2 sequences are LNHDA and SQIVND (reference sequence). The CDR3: CASSIRQGPGELFF. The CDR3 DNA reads TGTGCCAGTAGTATTCGACAGGGCCCCGGGGAGCTGTTTTTT.

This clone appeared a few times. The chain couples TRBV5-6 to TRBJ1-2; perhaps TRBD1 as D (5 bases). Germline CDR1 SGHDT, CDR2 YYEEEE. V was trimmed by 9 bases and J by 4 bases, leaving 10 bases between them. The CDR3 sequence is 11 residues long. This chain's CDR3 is CATGGGYGYTF. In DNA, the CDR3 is TGTGCCACCGGGGGGGGCTATGGCTACACCTTC.

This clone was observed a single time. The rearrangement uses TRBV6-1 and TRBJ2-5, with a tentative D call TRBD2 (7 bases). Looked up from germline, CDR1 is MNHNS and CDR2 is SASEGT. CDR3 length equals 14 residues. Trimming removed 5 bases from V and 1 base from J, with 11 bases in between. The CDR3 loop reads CASSQGGVQETQYF. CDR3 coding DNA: TGTGCCAGCAGTCAAGGGGGGGTCCAAGAGACCCAGTACTTC.

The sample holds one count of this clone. The CDR3 loop is CASSFEGTANEKLFF. DNA for the CDR3: TGTGCCAGCAGTTTCGAGGGGACAGCAAATGAAAAACTGTTTTTT. The chain carries TRBV6-5 and TRBJ1-4; TRBD1 aligns across 7 bases. Germline V gene lookup returns CDR1 MNHEY and CDR2 SVGAGI. The ends lost 4 bases at V and 5 bases at J; junction bases unmatched: 7. This CDR3 has 15 residues.

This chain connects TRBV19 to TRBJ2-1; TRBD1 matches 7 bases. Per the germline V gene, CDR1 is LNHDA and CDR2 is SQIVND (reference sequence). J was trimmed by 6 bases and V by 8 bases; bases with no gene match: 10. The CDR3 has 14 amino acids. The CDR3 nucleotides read TGTGCCAGTCAAGGGCAGGGGGAGTTCAATGAGCAGTTCTTC. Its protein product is CASQGQGEFNEQFF.

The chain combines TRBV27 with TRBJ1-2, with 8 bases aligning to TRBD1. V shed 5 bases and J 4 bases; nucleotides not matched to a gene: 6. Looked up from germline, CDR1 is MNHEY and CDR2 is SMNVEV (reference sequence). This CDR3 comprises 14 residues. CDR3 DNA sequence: TGTGCCAGCAGTACGGACAGGGTAGGCTATGGCTACACCTTC. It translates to CASSTDRVGYGYTF.

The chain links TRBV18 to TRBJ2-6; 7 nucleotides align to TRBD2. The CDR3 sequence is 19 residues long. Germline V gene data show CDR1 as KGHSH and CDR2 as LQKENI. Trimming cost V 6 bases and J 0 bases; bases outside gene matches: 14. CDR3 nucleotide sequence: TGTGCCAGCTCCACCGGGGGGACGGCATCGCTCTCTGGGGCCAACGTCCTGACTTTC. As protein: CASSTGGTASLSGANVLTF.